What follows is one TCR beta chain and its context. What antigen it recognizes has not been identified. No base quality values were provided; no much bigger clone lies one nucleotide off. From cysteine to phenylalanine, the CDR3 is 14 amino acids long. The DNA shown is the 42-base CDR3, in frame from base 1. Trimming accounts for 4 bases at V and 5 bases at J, while the number of junction bases matched to no gene is 5. Taken from the germline V gene, the CDR1 and CDR2 loops are SGHDN and FVKESK. Library preparation employed 5' RACE. For sequencing, an Illumina HiSeq 2000 was employed. Template switching added a universal primer binding site, and the final cDNA carried a unique molecular identifier that allowed TCR cDNA molecules to be counted accurately. First-strand cDNA for TCR alpha and beta chains was synthesized from specific primers in the conserved constant-segment region. Each cDNA library was double barcoded, with a SMART-Mk sample barcode plus Illumina barcodes, to control for contamination. Two successive PCR steps introduced TruSeq adapter sequences along with Illumina sample barcodes. Sequencing of the TCR alpha and beta cDNA libraries was done on the Illumina HiSeq platform using custom primers. Turning to the authors' computational methods: Raw reads were processed with MiGEC to extract unique molecular identifiers, and MiXCR was used to determine CDR3 positions. Recombination models were inferred per individual with the repgenHMM and IGoR tools using an EM algorithm. The analysis of shared clonotypes was done with the tcR package in R, with sharing normalized by the product of cloneset sizes. To study raw recombination without the effects of thymic and clonal selection, out-of-frame nonproductive sequences were analyzed. TCRdb's own reprocessing of the public reads used fastp at Q25 and MiXCR and kept productive beta chains. Each record represents a unique CDR3 protein, reported with the most common genes and DNA among its rows. These V and J calls originate from TCRdb's pipeline instead of the authors' own analysis. The sample table records over 550,000 distinct CDR3 sequences; 7% to 7.5% of these occur just once. The ten biggest clones cover over 1.5% of the sample.

The data stem from a study of identical twins (dated by TCRdb to the mid-2010s). Notes on the research overall: TCR alpha and beta repertoires from monozygotic twins, unrelated adults of various ages and cord blood were deep-sequenced to test whether fetal clonotypes persist. To rule out contamination, the twin experiments were replicated at different times with different library preparation protocols. What the authors observed across the whole study: Out-of-frame TCR alpha sharing in monozygotic twins was systematically underestimated by recombination models, whereas sharing between unrelated individuals was in agreement with the recombination models. Out-of-frame TCR alpha sequences shared between twins showed an excess of low generation-probability sequences compared with coincidental sharing between unrelated individuals. Because the same donors could not be followed over many years, the conclusions relied on cross-sectional statistical analysis. The excess sharing between twins in beta out-of-frame sequences was weaker because fewer shared sequences reduced the signal-to-noise ratio. Invariant T cells such as MAIT and iNKT could partly confound zero-insertion analyses, although diverse VJ usage argued against such confounding for most clonotypes. Fewer insertions were carried by abundant cord blood beta clonotypes; a weaker similar trend was observed in young adult naive repertoires, while no such trend was observed in memory repertoires.

Every donor in the study was a healthy Caucasian. Three pairs of female monozygotic twins, all aged about 18 to 30 years, made up the twin cohort. RNA for TCR libraries was isolated from peripheral blood mononuclear cells. The data also belong to a second study, concerning yellow fever vaccine responses in identical twins. The second study also describes: According to the authors, the vaccine-induced T cell response in identical twins seemed to be partly convergent and partly specific to each individual. In identical twins, the study followed T cell clones that responded to the vaccine with precision.

The sequence came from a woman aged 18-29 years in good health. The sequence is built from TRBV14 and TRBJ2-1; 7 bases in the middle match TRBD2. Sequencing was carried out using PBMCs. The CDR3 corresponds to CASSLGLPDNEQFF. At the DNA level, the sequence is TGTGCCAGCAGCCTGGGACTACCTGACAATGAGCAGTTCTTC.